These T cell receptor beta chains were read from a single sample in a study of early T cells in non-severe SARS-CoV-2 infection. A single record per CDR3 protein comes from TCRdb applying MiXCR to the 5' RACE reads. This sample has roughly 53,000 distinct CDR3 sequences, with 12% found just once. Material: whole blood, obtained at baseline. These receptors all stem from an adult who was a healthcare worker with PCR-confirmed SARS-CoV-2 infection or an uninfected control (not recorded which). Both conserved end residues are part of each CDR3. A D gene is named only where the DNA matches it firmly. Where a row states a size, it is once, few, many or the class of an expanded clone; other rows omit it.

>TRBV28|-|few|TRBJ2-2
TGTGCCAGCAGTTCCGGAATCGGGGAGCTGTTTTTT
CASSSGIGELFF
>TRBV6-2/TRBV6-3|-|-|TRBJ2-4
TGTGCCAGCAGGGGAGACATAGCGGAGAAAAACATTCAGTACTTC
CASRGDIAEKNIQYF
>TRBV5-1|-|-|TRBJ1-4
TGCGCCAGCAGCTTGGCCGCGGGGCGTGGTGAAAAACTGTTTTTT
CASSLAAGRGEKLFF
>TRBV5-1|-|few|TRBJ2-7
TGCGCCAGCAGCTCATACGGGACGGCCGCTGTTGGGCAGTACTTC
CASSSYGTAAVGQYF
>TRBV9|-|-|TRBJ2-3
TGTGCCAGCAGCGTTGGGCCTACTTACACAGATACGCAGTATTTT
CASSVGPTYTDTQYF
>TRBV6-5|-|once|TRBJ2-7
TGTGCCAGCAGTTTGGATCTCAGTGGGGCCTACGAGCAGTACTTC
CASSLDLSGAYEQYF
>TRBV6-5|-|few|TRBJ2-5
TGTGCCAGCAGTTTAGCGCCTAACCAAGAGACCCAGTACTTC
CASSLAPNQETQYF
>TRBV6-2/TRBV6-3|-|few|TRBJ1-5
TGTGCCAGCAGTTACGCGGGGGAAGCAGGTCAGCCCCAGCATTTT
CASSYAGEAGQPQHF
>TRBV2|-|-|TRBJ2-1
TGTGCCAGCAGCAGGGAGTACAATGAGCAGTTCTTC
CASSREYNEQFF
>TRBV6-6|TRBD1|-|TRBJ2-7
TGTGCCAGCAGACCGGGACAGGATTACGAGCAGTACTTC
CASRPGQDYEQYF
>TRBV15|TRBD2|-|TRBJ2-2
TGTGCCACCAGCAGAGTTTCGGGAGGGACCGGGGAGCTGTTTTTT
CATSRVSGGTGELFF
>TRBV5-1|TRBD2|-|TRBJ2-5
TGCGCCAGCAGCTTGGAGGCTAGCGGAACAGAGACCCAGTACTTC
CASSLEASGTETQYF
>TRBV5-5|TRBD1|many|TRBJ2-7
TGTGCCAGCAGCTTCGGACAGGGCCACAACGAGCAGTACTTC
CASSFGQGHNEQYF
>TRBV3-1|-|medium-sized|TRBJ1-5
TGTGCCAGCAGCTCCCAGGCCAGTGGGACCAATCAGCCCCAGCATTTT
CASSSQASGTNQPQHF
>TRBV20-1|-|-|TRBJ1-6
TGCAGTGCTGGTTATAATTCACCCCTCCACTTT
CSAGYNSPLHF
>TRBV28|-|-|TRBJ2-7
TGTGCCAGCAGTTTTCCTTCCCCAGGGGCTAGGGAGCAGTACTTC
CASSFPSPGAREQYF
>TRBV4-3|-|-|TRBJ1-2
TGCGCCAGCAGCCAAGAGATCATTGTAGCCCCCCCGTATGGCTACACCTTC
CASSQEIIVAPPYGYTF
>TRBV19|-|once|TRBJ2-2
TGTGCCACCCGCCAAAAGCCGAACACCGGGGAGCTGTTTTTT
CATRQKPNTGELFF
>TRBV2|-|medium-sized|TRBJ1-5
TGTGCCAGCAGCTCGACTGGGCAGCCCCAGCATTTT
CASSSTGQPQHF
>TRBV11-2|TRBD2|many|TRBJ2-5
TGTGCCAGCAGCTTAGATCGGCCTAGCGGGAGTCGAGAGACCCAGTACTTC
CASSLDRPSGSRETQYF
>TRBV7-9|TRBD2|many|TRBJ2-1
TGTGCCAGCAGCCCCAAGACTAGCGGGACATACAATGAGCAGTTCTTC
CASSPKTSGTYNEQFF
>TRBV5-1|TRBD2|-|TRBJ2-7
TGCGCCAGCAGCTATGTCGGGCTAGCGGGAGAAAGAGACGAGCAGTACTTC
CASSYVGLAGERDEQYF
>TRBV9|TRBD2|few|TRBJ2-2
TGTGCCAGCAGCGTAGCACTAGCGGAAAACACCGGGGAGCTGTTTTTT
CASSVALAENTGELFF
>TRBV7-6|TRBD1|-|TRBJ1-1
TGTGCCAGCAGCTTGGGAGGGGGCGCGAGGACTGAAGCTTTCTTT
CASSLGGGARTEAFF
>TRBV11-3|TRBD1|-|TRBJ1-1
TGTGCCAGCAGCTTAGGAGGGGACAGGGGTGTCACTGAAGCTTTCTTT
CASSLGGDRGVTEAFF
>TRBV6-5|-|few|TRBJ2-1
TGTGCCAGCAGTCGCCGGGACTCCAGGAAGAATGAGCAGTTCTTC
CASSRRDSRKNEQFF
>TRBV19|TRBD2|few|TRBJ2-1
TGTGCCAGTAGTCCGACTAGCGGGGGCTACAATGAGCAGTTCTTC
CASSPTSGGYNEQFF
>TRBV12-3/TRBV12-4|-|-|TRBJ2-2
TGTGCCAGCCGGACAGAAAACACCGGGGAGCTGTTTTTT
CASRTENTGELFF
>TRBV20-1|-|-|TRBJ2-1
TGCAGTGCTAGGGAAACTACTGAGGACACGTACAATGAGCAGTTCTTC
CSARETTEDTYNEQFF
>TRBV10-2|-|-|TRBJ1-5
TGCGCCAGCAGTGGGACCCAGGGGACCAATCAGCCCCAGCATTTT
CASSGTQGTNQPQHF
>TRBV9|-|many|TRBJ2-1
TGTGCCAGCAGCCTCCTTATGGGCAGTACCAGCTCCTACAATGAGCAGTTCTTC
CASSLLMGSTSSYNEQFF
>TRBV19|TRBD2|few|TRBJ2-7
TGTGCCAGTAGTGGCAGCCGACTAGCGGGAGTGCCGAGCTCCTACGAGCAGTACTTC
CASSGSRLAGVPSSYEQYF
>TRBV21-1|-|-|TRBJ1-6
TGTGCCAGCAGCCTCCAGGGGGGCGCCCATTCCTATAATTCACCCCTCCACTTT
CASSLQGGAHSYNSPLHF
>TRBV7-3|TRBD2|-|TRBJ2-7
TGTGCCAGCAGCGCGACTAGCGGGAGAGAGCAGTACTTC
CASSATSGREQYF
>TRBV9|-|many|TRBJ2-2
TGTGCCAGCAGCCCGGGAGTCTCCACCGGGGAGCTGTTTTTT
CASSPGVSTGELFF
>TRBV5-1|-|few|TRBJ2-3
TGCGCCAGCAGCTTCAACACCCGGGAGGATACGCAGTATTTT
CASSFNTREDTQYF
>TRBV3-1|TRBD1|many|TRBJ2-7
TGTGCCAGCAGCCAGCGGACAGGGGGCTTTGAGCAGTACTTC
CASSQRTGGFEQYF
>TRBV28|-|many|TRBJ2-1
TGTGCCAGCAGTCCGACGGCATGGAAGCCCAATGAGCAGTTCTTC
CASSPTAWKPNEQFF
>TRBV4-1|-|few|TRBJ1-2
TGCGCCAGCAGCCAAGATTGGGGGGAGGGAACCTCCTATGGCTACACCTTC
CASSQDWGEGTSYGYTF
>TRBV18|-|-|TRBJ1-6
TGTGCCAGCTCACCTGGCAGGGCGGCTGGGGTCTCACCCCTCCACTTT
CASSPGRAAGVSPLHF
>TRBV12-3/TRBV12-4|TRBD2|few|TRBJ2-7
TGTGCCAGCAGCTACGGGACTAGCGTATACGAGCAGTACTTC
CASSYGTSVYEQYF
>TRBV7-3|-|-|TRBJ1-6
TGTGCCAGCAGCTTCCAGGGCGGTAATTCACCCCTCCACTTT
CASSFQGGNSPLHF
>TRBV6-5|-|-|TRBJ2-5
TGTGCCAGCAGTTACCTCGGGGGCCAAGAGACCCAGTACTTC
CASSYLGGQETQYF
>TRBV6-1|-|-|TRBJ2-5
TGTGCCAGCAGTGAAGCTTGGGGAACTTCGGTTTCCGAGACCCAGTACTTC
CASSEAWGTSVSETQYF
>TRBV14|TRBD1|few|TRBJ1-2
TGTGCCAGCAAACCGGGACAGGGATTATATGGCTACACCTTC
CASKPGQGLYGYTF
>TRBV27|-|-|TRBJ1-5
TGTGCCAGCAGTTTCCAATACAATCAGCCCCAGCATTTT
CASSFQYNQPQHF
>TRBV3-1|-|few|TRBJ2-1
TGTGCCAGCGGGCGGAGCTCCTACAATGAGCAGTTCTTC
CASGRSSYNEQFF
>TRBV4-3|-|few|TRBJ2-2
TGCGCCAGCGGAGGGGGCTCCACAGGGGCCCGGGAGCTGTTTTTT
CASGGGSTGARELFF
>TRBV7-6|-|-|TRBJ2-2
TGTGCCAGCAGCTCCACAGTTGCGTACACCGGGGAGCTGTTTTTT
CASSSTVAYTGELFF
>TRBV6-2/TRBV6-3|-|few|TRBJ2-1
TGTGCCAGCAGTTACGGGAGCGGAGGGAGTGAGCAGTTCTTC
CASSYGSGGSEQFF
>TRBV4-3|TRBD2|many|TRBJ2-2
TGCGCCAGCAGCCCTGGGCTAGCGGGAGGGCCGGACACCGGGGAGCTGTTTTTT
CASSPGLAGGPDTGELFF
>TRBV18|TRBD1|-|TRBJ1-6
TGTGCCAGCTCACCAAGGGCACAGGGGGCTAATTCACCCCTCCACTTT
CASSPRAQGANSPLHF
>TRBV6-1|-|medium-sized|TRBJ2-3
TGTGCCAGCATCTTGCAGGGGTATACAGATACGCAGTATTTT
CASILQGYTDTQYF